Presented here are 20 T cell receptor beta chains from one specimen sequenced in a study of Graves' ophthalmopathy and Graves' hyperthyroidism. TCR beta CDR3 amplification used RNA transcripts. First-round RT-PCR employed HTBI primers, with a second-round multiplex PCR after it. TCRdb re-called the multiplex PCR reads with MiXCR, one entry per CDR3 protein. Of about 740,000 distinct CDR3 sequences listed, roughly 41% are singletons. The source material was peripheral blood. These receptors all come from an adult man with Graves' ophthalmopathy.

This clonotype has just a few counts. The chain is built from TRBV5-1 and TRBJ2-7; D is possibly TRBD1 or TRBD2 (5 bases each). V lost 5 bases, J lost 1 base, and 16 bases lay in between. CDR1 is SGHRS, CDR2 YFSETQ, per germline. CDR3 length: 15 residues. The CDR3 DNA is TGCGCCAGCAGTTCTGAGGGGAGCCAATCCTACGAGCAGTACTTC. Protein: CASSSEGSQSYEQYF. The full variable domain, its missing parts supplied by reference TRBV5-1 and TRBJ2-7, is KAGVTQTPRYLIKTRGQQVTLSCSPISGHRSVSWYQQTPGQGLQFLFEYFSETQRNKGNFPGRFSGRQFSNSRSEMNVSTLELGDSALYLCASSSEGSQSYEQYFGPGTRLTVT.

In its sample, this clonotype was seen many times. The chain couples TRBV29-1 to TRBJ1-1, with 8 bases identical to TRBD1. V trimming: 6 bases; J trimming: 7 bases; junction bases outside the gene matches: 7. Per the germline V gene, CDR1 is SQVTM and CDR2 is ANQGSEA. The CDR3 runs 12 residues. This CDR3 reads CSVRGTGIEAFF. The CDR3 region has the DNA TGCAGCGTACGCGGGACAGGCATTGAAGCTTTCTTT.

V is TRBV20-1 and J is TRBJ2-7, with unresolved D. The ends were cut back, 3 bases at V and 1 base at J, with 10 bases in the middle. The CDR3 covers 13 residues. In germline, CDR1 is DFQATT, CDR2 SNEGSKA (reference sequence). CDR3 DNA sequence: TGCAGTGCTAGGAATCCCTTATCCTACGAGCAGTACTTC. It codes for CSARNPLSYEQYF.

This clonotype was seen a handful of times. The rearrangement joins TRBV7-2 to TRBJ2-2; D is unresolved. The CDR3 runs to 14 residues. Per the germline V gene, CDR1 is SGHTA and CDR2 is FQGNSA. The V end lost 1 base, the J end lost 4 bases, and 7 bases lay between the germline ends. The CDR3 DNA is TGTGCCAGCAGCTTAGTTATCCGCACCGGGGAGCTGTTTTTT. As protein: CASSLVIRTGELFF.

To note about this clonotype: A much larger clonotype is one base distant, so this may be a read error. The rearrangement uses TRBV20-1 and TRBJ1-6, with 8 bases aligning to TRBD1. The J segment lost 7 bases and the V segment lost 4 bases, leaving 9 bases of the junction unmatched. Per the germline V gene, CDR1 is DFQATT and CDR2 is SNEGSKA (reference sequence). The CDR3 is 15 amino acids. The CDR3 DNA reads TGCAGTGCTAAACCCGACAGGGGCTGGAATTCACCCCTCCACTTT. Translating it yields CSAKPDRGWNSPLHF.

This clonotype was observed a handful of times. V usage is TRBV7-2 and J usage is TRBJ1-1; 9 bases agree with TRBD1. Germline V gives CDR1 SGHTA, CDR2 FQGNSA. V was pared by 4 bases and J by 6 bases, with 9 bases of the junction left unmatched. This CDR3 comprises 15 residues. The CDR3 loop is CASSSITGGFAEAFF. In DNA form, the CDR3 reads TGTGCCAGCAGCTCAATCACAGGGGGCTTCGCTGAAGCTTTCTTT.

The V gene is TRBV25-1, the J gene TRBJ1-5; no definite D call. CDR1 MGHDK and CDR2 SYGVNS come from the germline V gene. This CDR3 region has 13 residues. Trimming pared 7 bases from V and 6 bases from J, leaving 13 bases between. CDR3 sequence reads: CASKLSRGQPQHF. The CDR3 region has the DNA TGTGCCAGCAAACTAAGTCGCGGTCAGCCCCAGCATTTT.

This chain joins TRBV24-1 and TRBJ2-3, with a tentative D call TRBD2 (6 bases). This CDR3 region has 13 residues. Looked up from germline, CDR1 is KGHDR and CDR2 is SFDVKD. V was cut by 3 bases and J by 6 bases, with 9 bases left in between. Here the CDR3 reads CATSDGGVDTQYF. In DNA form, the CDR3 reads TGTGCCACCAGTGATGGCGGGGTGGATACGCAGTATTTT.

The gene calls are TRBV2 and TRBJ2-5; D remains unclear. Germline V gives CDR1 SNHLY, CDR2 FYNNEI. V was cut by 5 bases and J by 7 bases, with 11 bases left in between. The CDR3 has 12 residues. The CDR3: CASSNSPGTQYF. DNA for the CDR3: TGTGCCAGCAGTAACTCCCCGGGGACCCAGTACTTC.

The CDR3 sequence is CAIQGAGNSPLHF. The CDR3 DNA reads TGTGCTATACAGGGGGCTGGGAATTCACCCCTCCACTTT. This chain joins TRBV12-3 or TRBV12-4 and TRBJ1-6, with TRBD1 matching 9 bases. The CDR3 totals 13 residues.

V gene TRBV7-7 combines with J gene TRBJ2-3, with D uncertain. Per germline, CDR1 SSHAT and CDR2 FNYEAQ (reference sequence). V dropped 5 bases and J dropped 3 bases, with 9 bases sitting between them. This CDR3 has 13 residues. Here the CDR3 DNA reads TGTGCCAGCAGCCGAATCCCAACAGATACGCAGTATTTT. Its translation: CASSRIPTDTQYF.

There are many counts of this clonotype. The V gene is TRBV12-3 or TRBV12-4, the J gene TRBJ2-7, with D perhaps TRBD1 (5 bases). The CDR3 runs to 15 residues. Trimming stripped 2 bases from V and 4 bases from J, with 15 bases between. For the CDR3, the DNA is TGTGCCAGCAGTTTAACGTCAGGGAAATGGTACGAGCAGTACTTC. It codes for CASSLTSGKWYEQYF.

Many counts were recorded for this clonotype. V gene TRBV15 combines with J gene TRBJ1-6; D is undetermined. Looked up from germline, CDR1 is LNHNV and CDR2 is YYDKDF (reference sequence). The V end was cut by 0 bases, the J end by 10 bases, with 10 bases between. The CDR3 is 14 residues long. CDR3 amino acids: CATSREASGSPLHF. CDR3 nucleotide sequence: TGTGCCACCAGCAGAGAGGCGAGTGGGTCACCCCTCCACTTT. The whole variable domain, filled in from reference TRBV15 and TRBJ1-6, reads DAMVIQNPRYQVTQFGKPVTLSCSQTLNHNVMYWYQQKSSQAPKLLFHYYDKDFNNEADTPDNFQSRRPNTSFCFLDIRSPGLGDTAMYLCATSREASGSPLHFGNGTRLTVT.

This clonotype was recorded many times. The V and J genes are TRBV19 and TRBJ1-5; 8 bases line up with TRBD1. Germline V gives CDR1 LNHDA, CDR2 SQIVND (reference sequence). This CDR3 is 13 amino acids long. Trimming at V came to 6 bases and at J to 6 bases, leaving 4 bases not matched to a gene. CDR3 sequence (DNA): TGTGCCAGTAGACCTACAGGGGGTCAGCCCCAGCATTTT. This codes for CASRPTGGQPQHF. The full variable domain, completed using reference TRBV19 and TRBJ1-5, is DGGITQSPKYLFRKEGQNVTLSCEQNLNHDAMYWYRQDPGQGLRLIYYSQIVNDFQKGDIAEGYSVSREKKESFPLTVTSAQKNPTAFYLCASRPTGGQPQHFGDGTRLSIL.

Ten or more counts support this clonotype. CDR3 amino acids: CAISGAPGPKTEAFF. CDR3 sequence (DNA): TGTGCCATCAGCGGGGCGCCAGGGCCGAAAACTGAAGCTTTCTTT. V and J are TRBV10-3 and TRBJ1-1; maybe TRBD1 (5 bases). This CDR3 has 15 residues. V gave up 6 bases and J gave up 5 bases, with 19 bases separating them. Germline CDR1 and CDR2: ENHRY and SYGVKD.

V and J are TRBV19 and TRBJ2-3, with D possibly being TRBD1 (6 bases). The CDR3 covers 15 residues. Trimming left V 6 bases short and J 2 bases short, with 15 bases between. CDR1 is LNHDA and CDR2 is SQIVND in the germline V gene (reference sequence). For the CDR3, the DNA is TGTGCCAGTAGGCAATACCGACAGGACACAGATACGCAGTATTTT. Its protein is CASRQYRQDTDTQYF.

A few counts support this clonotype. J is TRBJ2-2 and V is TRBV20-1, with D possibly matching TRBD2 (5 bases). V lost 2 bases and J 4 bases, leaving 17 bases between the germline ends. The CDR3 has 16 amino acids. Looked up from germline, CDR1 is DFQATT and CDR2 is SNEGSKA (reference sequence). Here the CDR3 reads CSARSIVVAGTGELFF. The CDR3 nucleotides are TGCAGTGCTAGAAGTATCGTGGTGGCGGGCACCGGGGAGCTGTTTTTT.

This clonotype was seen once. This rearrangement joins TRBV20-1 to TRBJ1-4, with 12 bases aligning to TRBD1. CDR1 is DFQATT, CDR2 SNEGSKA, per germline (reference sequence). The CDR3 contains 14 residues. The trim removed 1 base at V and 8 bases at J, leaving 2 bases unmatched. CDR3 loop: CSARGDRGREKLFF. DNA of the CDR3: TGCAGTGCTAGAGGGGACAGGGGGCGCGAAAAACTGTTTTTT.

This clonotype came up a few times. The chain has TRBV15 and TRBJ2-7; 13 bases map to TRBD2. CDR1 LNHNV and CDR2 YYDKDF come from the germline V gene (reference sequence). The CDR3 has 17 residues. The V and J ends lost 1 base and 4 bases, in that order; junction bases with no gene match: 7. The CDR3 is CATSRGILAGGRYEQYF. CDR3 DNA sequence: TGTGCCACCAGCAGAGGAATACTAGCGGGAGGGAGATACGAGCAGTACTTC. Combining the CDR3 with reference TRBV15 and TRBJ2-7 gives the whole variable domain DAMVIQNPRYQVTQFGKPVTLSCSQTLNHNVMYWYQQKSSQAPKLLFHYYDKDFNNEADTPDNFQSRRPNTSFCFLDIRSPGLGDTAMYLCATSRGILAGGRYEQYFGPGTRLTVT.

The chain employs TRBV2 and TRBJ2-3; D may be TRBD2 (6 bases). Germline V gives CDR1 SNHLY, CDR2 FYNNEI. There are 15 residues in the CDR3. V lost 8 bases and J 7 bases, leaving 22 bases between the germline ends. CDR3 sequence reads: CASQRELGGANTQYF. The CDR3 region has the DNA TGTGCCAGCCAGAGGGAGCTGGGCGGGGCTAATACGCAGTATTTT. The complete variable domain, with remaining parts taken from reference TRBV2 and TRBJ2-3, reads EPEVTQTPSHQVTQMGQEVILRCVPISNHLYFYWYRQILGQKVEFLVSFYNNEISEKSEIFDDQFSVERPDGSNFTLKIRSTKLEDSAMYFCASQRELGGANTQYFGPGTRLTVL.